This paragraph reports one TCR beta chain. Its matching antigen is unknown. The data belong to a study of cytomegalovirus exposure and HLA in healthy donors. General study points: Some V segments, TRBV6-2 and TRBV6-3 among them, were indistinguishable and were therefore excluded. The classifier was said to identify cytomegalovirus status with high specificity and sensitivity. The authors listed about 170 TCR beta chains as cytomegalovirus-associated.

Per germline, CDR1 SGHAT and CDR2 FQNNGV. V lost 2 bases and J 8 bases, leaving 18 bases between the germline ends. CDR3 size: 16 residues. The PCR made use of 60 Vbeta and 13 Jbeta primers. Produced via immunoSEQ multiplex PCR; TCRdb's table is partial and in-frame only. The sample totals some 110,000 clones. V is TRBV11-2 and J is TRBJ1-4; D gene unclear. The TCR comes from a man younger than 35 in good health and CMV-seronegative. Source material: PBMCs. CDR3: CASSLIDGRLGEKLFF. CDR3 in DNA: TGTGCCAGCAGCTTAATCGACGGAAGACTCGGGGAAAAACTGTTTTTT.